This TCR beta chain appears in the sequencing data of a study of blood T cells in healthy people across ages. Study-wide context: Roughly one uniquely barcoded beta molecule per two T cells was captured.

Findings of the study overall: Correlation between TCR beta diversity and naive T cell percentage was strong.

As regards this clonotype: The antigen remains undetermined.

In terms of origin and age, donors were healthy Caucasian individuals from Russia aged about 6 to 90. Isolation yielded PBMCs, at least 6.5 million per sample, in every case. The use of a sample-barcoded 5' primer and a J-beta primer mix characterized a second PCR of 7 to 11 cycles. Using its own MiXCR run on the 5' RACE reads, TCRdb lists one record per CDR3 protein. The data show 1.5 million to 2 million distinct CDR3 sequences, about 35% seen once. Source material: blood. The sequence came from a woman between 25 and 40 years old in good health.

CDR3 in amino acids: CATSREGGGYEQYV. Written as DNA, the CDR3 is TGTGCCACCAGCAGAGAAGGGGGGGGCTACGAGCAGTACGTC. The rearrangement uses TRBV15 and TRBJ2-5, with TRBD2 as a possible D gene (7 bases). The assigned J gene may be wrong: the sequence end matches TRBJ2-7 better. The CDR3 length is 14 residues. Per germline, CDR1 LNHNV and CDR2 YYDKDF (reference sequence).